These 28 T cell receptor beta chains were sequenced from one sample in a study of OX40 agonist ivuxolimab in advanced cancers. TCRdb's copy holds only in-frame clones and misses some; the assay was immunoSEQ multiplex PCR. This sample has approximately 79,000 clones, with around 93% found just once. The material sequenced was CD4+ or CD8+ T cells sorted from blood, taken in a trial of the OX40 agonist ivuxolimab. Every receptor here comes from an adult with an advanced solid tumor such as melanoma, head and neck, liver or kidney cancer.

V is TRBV2 and J is TRBJ2-1, with D unclear. This CDR3 is 15 amino acids long. Germline assignment: CDR1 SNHLY and CDR2 FYNNEI. Trimming took off 3 bases at V and 1 base at J, with 10 bases between the two ends. The CDR3 coding sequence is TGTGCCAGCAGTGATGGGCCCGGTTCCTACAATGAGCAGTTCTTC. This gives the protein CASSDGPGSYNEQFF.

This chain joins TRBV2 and TRBJ2-3; 9 bases align to TRBD2. The CDR3 is 14 amino acids. Looked up from germline, CDR1 is SNHLY and CDR2 is FYNNEI. V gave up 5 bases and J gave up 6 bases; unmatched junction bases: 6. The CDR3 bases are TGTGCCAGCAGTCTAGCGGGGCCCTACGATACGCAGTATTTT. As protein: CASSLAGPYDTQYF. The full variable domain, rest sourced from reference TRBV2 and TRBJ2-3, is EPEVTQTPSHQVTQMGQEVILRCVPISNHLYFYWYRQILGQKVEFLVSFYNNEISEKSEIFDDQFSVERPDGSNFTLKIRSTKLEDSAMYFCASSLAGPYDTQYFGPGTRLTVL.

This clone occurred once. The genes are TRBV13 and TRBJ1-3, with D unresolved. Germline lookup yields CDR1 PRHDT and CDR2 FYEKMQ (reference sequence). Trimming took 0 bases from V and 2 from J, leaving 5 bases between them. The CDR3 consists of 14 residues. In DNA form, the CDR3 reads TGTGCCAGCAGCTTAGGCCGGGCTGGAAACACCATATATTTT. It specifies CASSLGRAGNTIYF.

The chain joins TRBV4-1 to TRBJ1-2; a weak D match, TRBD1 (6 bases). Germline loops: CDR1 MGHRA, CDR2 YSYEKL. This CDR3 has 15 amino acids. V shed 4 bases and J shed 6 bases, with 18 bases lying between them. CDR3 sequence reads: CASSPIAGTSHGYTF. CDR3 DNA: TGCGCCAGCAGCCCTATCGCAGGGACAAGCCATGGCTACACCTTC.

This chain uses TRBV6-6 with TRBJ1-5, with 9 nucleotides matching TRBD1. V shed 9 bases, J shed 3 bases, and the junction held 12 bases outside the gene matches. In germline, CDR1 is MNHNY, CDR2 SVGAGI (reference sequence). This CDR3 contains 16 residues. The CDR3 DNA sequence: TGTGCCAGTGCCTCCCGGGACAGGGACCTCAATCAGCCCCAGCATTTT. It translates to CASASRDRDLNQPQHF.

The V and J genes are TRBV7-6 and TRBJ1-2, with D perhaps TRBD1 (5 bases). V lost 2 bases and J 7 bases, leaving 14 bases between the germline ends. Per germline, CDR1 SGHVS and CDR2 FNYEAQ. The CDR3 contains 14 residues. For the CDR3, the DNA is TGTGCCAGCAGCTTATTCGGGGGGGATGGTGGCTACACCTTC. Its protein is CASSLFGGDGGYTF.

The chain is built from TRBV18 and TRBJ2-3; possibly TRBD2 for D (5 bases). This CDR3 comprises 17 residues. The ends were cut back, 2 bases at V and 4 bases at J, with 19 bases in the middle. The germline V gene encodes CDR1 KGHSH and CDR2 LQKENI. CDR3 DNA sequence: TGTGCCAGCTCACCAATCCCCGGACTCCTTGCGCCAGATACGCAGTATTTT. It codes for CASSPIPGLLAPDTQYF. The full variable domain, completed using reference TRBV18 and TRBJ2-3, is NAGVMQNPRHLVRRRGQEARLRCSPMKGHSHVYWYRQLPEEGLKFMVYLQKENIIDESGMPKERFSAEFPKEGPSILRIQQVVRGDSAAYFCASSPIPGLLAPDTQYFGPGTRLTVL.

The genes are TRBV21-1 and TRBJ1-2; TRBD1 is the table's D call and was not checked against the DNA. TRBV21-1 represents a pseudogene. The CDR3 is made up of 17 amino acids. CDR3 amino acids: CASSKSGGSGDTDGYTF. The CDR3 DNA reads TGTGCCAGCAGCAAAAGTGGGGGCTCAGGGGATACGGATGGCTACACCTTC.

On this clone itself: The junction departs from the called germline gene at one end, perhaps through a read error. The chain employs TRBV4-1 and TRBJ1-2; D is unresolved. This CDR3 contains 13 residues. Germline CDR1 and CDR2: MGHRA and YSYEKL. In nucleotides, the CDR3 is TGTGCCAGCAGCCAAGATCCCCTCGGTGGCTACACCTTC. Translated, it gives CASSQDPLGGYTF.

This chain uses TRBV29-1 with TRBJ2-2, with a tentative D call TRBD1 (6 bases). Germline CDR1 SQVTM, CDR2 ANQGSEA. The CDR3 spans 15 residues. V was cut by 4 bases and J by 5 bases, with 17 bases left in between. CDR3 bases: TGCAGCGTTGGTTACTCAGGACAGTTAACCGGGGAGCTGTTTTTT. Translating gives CSVGYSGQLTGELFF.

Worth noting for this clone: Other DNA sequences within the sample encode an identical CDR3. This chain connects TRBV19 to TRBJ1-1; D is unresolved. The V end lost 3 bases, the J end lost 1 base, and 3 bases lay between the germline ends. The CDR3 consists of 12 residues. Germline loops: CDR1 LNHDA, CDR2 SQIVND (reference sequence). In DNA, the CDR3 is TGTGCCAGTAGTATTGGGAACACTGAAGCTTTCTTT. Its translation is CASSIGNTEAFF.

This chain links TRBV2 with TRBJ1-5; D perhaps matches TRBD1 (6 bases). V shed 6 bases and J shed 4 bases, with 16 bases lying between them. From germline, CDR1 is SNHLY and CDR2 FYNNEI. CDR3 size: 15 residues. CDR3 protein: CASSLEGGPNQPQHF. The CDR3 region has the DNA TGTGCCAGCAGCTTAGAGGGGGGTCCAAATCAGCCCCAGCATTTT.

V usage is TRBV6-1 and J usage is TRBJ2-5; D may correspond to TRBD1 or TRBD2 (5 bases each). The J call may not be correct, given that the DNA end is closer to TRBJ2-7. From germline, CDR1 is MNHNS and CDR2 SASEGT. This CDR3 spans 16 amino acids. The chain's CDR3 is CASSEPVLLGAYEQYF. CDR3 nucleotides: TGTGCCAGCAGTGAACCGGTACTCCTGGGGGCCTACGAGCAGTACTTC.

With respect to this clone: One junction end disagrees with the germline gene, perhaps due to a read error. CDR3 region: CASSIAGQGLTNEKLFF. Here the CDR3 DNA reads TGTGCCAGCAGCATAGCGGGACAGGGTCTCACTAATGAAAAACTGTTTTTT. The chain joins TRBV7-9 to TRBJ1-4, with 9 bases identical to TRBD1. CDR1 is SEHNR, CDR2 FQNEAQ, per germline (reference sequence). The CDR3 extends over 17 amino acids.

The rearrangement uses TRBV29-1 and TRBJ2-7; D might be TRBD1 (6 bases). V gave up 4 bases and J gave up 3 bases, with 13 bases separating them. The length of the CDR3 is 13 residues. The germline gives CDR1 SQVTM, CDR2 ANQGSEA. CDR3 loop: CSVAGERLYEQYF. CDR3 nucleotide sequence: TGCAGCGTTGCAGGGGAACGACTCTACGAGCAGTACTTC.

This clone was detected only once. The J gene is TRBJ1-2, the V gene TRBV5-6; a weak D match, TRBD1 (5 bases). The CDR3 contains 14 residues. Germline-derived CDR1 and CDR2 are SGHDT and YYEEEE. Trimming took off 3 bases at V and 4 bases at J, with 13 bases between the two ends. In DNA form, the CDR3 reads TGTGCCAGCAGCTATCAGGGATCGGGCTATGGCTACACCTTC. Its translation is CASSYQGSGYGYTF.

J is TRBJ2-7 and V is TRBV27; the D call may be TRBD1 or TRBD2 (6 bases each). CDR3 length equals 15 residues. The V gene lost 6 bases and the J gene lost 0 bases, with 15 bases spanning the gap. Germline loops: CDR1 MNHEY, CDR2 SMNVEV (reference sequence). The CDR3 sequence: CASRKGGGPSYEQYF. The CDR3 nucleotides read TGTGCCAGCAGGAAGGGGGGCGGTCCCTCCTACGAGCAGTACTTC.

The V gene is TRBV5-1, the J gene TRBJ2-7; the D is unclear. The CDR3 is made up of 14 amino acids. Trimming cost V 0 bases and J 3 bases, with 10 bases left between them. Germline CDR1 reads SGHRS; CDR2 reads YFSETQ. CDR3 nucleotides: TGCGCCAGCAGCTTGGCCCCGGATGTCTACGAGCAGTACTTC. Translating gives CASSLAPDVYEQYF.

The DNA of the CDR3 is TGTGCCAGCAGCTTAACGGTGGCTAGCGGTGCCGGGGAGCTGTTTTTT. The encoded protein is CASSLTVASGAGELFF. The J gene is TRBJ2-2, the V gene TRBV7-3, with 7 positions matching TRBD2. Germline V CDR1 and CDR2: SGHTA, FQGTGA. CDR3 length: 16 amino acids. J lost 6 bases, V lost 0 bases, and 7 bases had no gene match.

The CDR3, as DNA: TGTGCCAGCAGCTTAGTACAGGGTGACGGCTACACCTTC. Its protein is CASSLVQGDGYTF. The chain employs TRBV11-2 and TRBJ1-2; a weak D match, TRBD1 (6 bases). This CDR3 spans 13 amino acids. CDR1 is SGHAT and CDR2 is FQNNGV in the germline V gene. Trimming took off 1 base at V and 8 bases at J, with 11 bases between the two ends.

The chain links TRBV7-9 to TRBJ2-1; the match to TRBD2 covers 10 bases. CDR3 length: 16 residues. Germline CDR1 SEHNR, CDR2 FQNEAQ (reference sequence). The V and J ends lost 5 bases and 4 bases, in that order; junction bases with no gene match: 8. The CDR3 DNA follows: TGTGCCAGCAGCCCTCCCGGACTAGCGGATTACAATGAGCAGTTCTTC. Amino acid sequence: CASSPPGLADYNEQFF.

The J gene is TRBJ1-3, the V gene TRBV27; unclear D gene. V lost 7 bases, J lost 0 bases, and 10 bases lay in between. CDR1 is MNHEY and CDR2 is SMNVEV in the germline V gene (reference sequence). CDR3 length: 14 amino acids. The CDR3 coding sequence is TGTGCCAGCAAAACAGACCTCTCTGGAAACACCATATATTTT. It specifies CASKTDLSGNTIYF.

The chain employs TRBV11-2 and TRBJ2-1, with a tentative D call TRBD2 (6 bases). CDR1 SGHAT and CDR2 FQNNGV come from the germline V gene. The CDR3 loop spans 15 amino acids. Trimming cost V 8 bases and J 2 bases, with 16 bases left between them. CDR3 sequence (DNA): TGTGCCAGCTCACATCTGGAGGGGACCTACAATGAGCAGTTCTTC. Translated, it gives CASSHLEGTYNEQFF.

This chain uses TRBV7-3 with TRBJ2-5; the D gene is possibly TRBD1 (5 bases). This CDR3 spans 15 amino acids. Germline values: CDR1 SGHTA, CDR2 FQGTGA. V was pared by 4 bases and J by 1 base, with 13 bases between. The CDR3 region is CASSYTQGPQETQYF. The DNA for the CDR3 is TGTGCCAGCAGCTACACTCAGGGTCCCCAAGAGACCCAGTACTTC.

The rearrangement links TRBV19 to TRBJ2-7; a possible D gene is TRBD2 (5 bases). CDR1 is LNHDA, CDR2 SQIVND, per germline (reference sequence). V was shortened by 5 bases and J by 4 bases, with 12 bases between the two germline ends. CDR3 length equals 13 residues. In nucleotides, the CDR3 is TGTGCCAGTAGTCCGGGGTTCTCTTACGAGCAGTACTTC. This translates into CASSPGFSYEQYF.

The chain has TRBV11-2 and TRBJ2-7, with D tentatively TRBD2 (5 bases). CDR1 SGHAT and CDR2 FQNNGV come from the germline V gene. The V end was cut by 1 base, the J end by 6 bases, with 7 bases between. The CDR3 has 12 amino acids. This chain's CDR3 is CASSLGLIEQYF. As DNA, the CDR3 is TGTGCCAGCAGCTTAGGACTAATCGAGCAGTACTTC.

The J gene is TRBJ1-3, the V gene TRBV9; 9 bases are shared with TRBD1. Trimming removed 0 bases from V and 1 base from J; junction bases left unmatched: 2. Germline V gives CDR1 SGDLS, CDR2 YYNGEE. The CDR3 covers 16 residues. CDR3 protein: CASSVDGQGSGNTIYF. Written as DNA, the CDR3 is TGTGCCAGCAGCGTAGACGGACAGGGGTCTGGAAACACCATATATTTT.

The chain combines TRBV6-5 with TRBJ1-2; TRBD1 is a possible D gene (5 bases). From germline, CDR1 is MNHEY and CDR2 SVGAGI. The length of the CDR3 is 14 residues. V lost 7 bases and J 2 bases, leaving 14 bases between the germline ends. The CDR3 sequence: CASTWDGENYGYTF. CDR3 DNA: TGTGCCAGCACCTGGGACGGAGAAAACTATGGCTACACCTTC.